A selection of T cell receptor beta chains follows, all from one sample in a study of cytomegalovirus exposure and HLA in healthy donors. Clones were read by immunoSEQ multiplex PCR, and TCRdb kept only the in-frame ones, dropping some. There are 110,000 to 150,000 clones in the sample; roughly 62% occur only once, and roughly 4.7% lies in the top ten. Sequencing was performed on PBMCs. These receptors were collected from a man aged 60 to 69 in good health and CMV-seronegative. CDR3s include the opening cysteine and the closing phenylalanine or tryptophan. D genes are given only for firm matches. Clone sizes are given selectively: once, few, many, or a class where the clone is expanded.

TRBV18	14	TRBJ1-1	once	-	CASSPGSYNTEAFF	TGTGCCAGCTCACCAGGCAGTTATAACACTGAAGCTTTCTTT
TRBV11-3	13	TRBJ2-7	-	TRBD1	CASSRAGGDEQYF	TGTGCCAGCAGCAGGGCAGGGGGCGACGAGCAGTACTTC
TRBV19	12	TRBJ1-4	-	TRBD1	CASSIRTGELFF	TGTGCCAGTAGTATACGGACAGGTGAACTGTTTTTT
TRBV9	12	TRBJ2-5	few	-	CASSVAEETQYF	TGTGCCAGCAGCGTAGCGGAAGAGACCCAGTACTTC
TRBV5-4	14	TRBJ2-5	-	-	CASSLDSGRETQYF	TGTGCCAGCAGCTTGGACTCGGGGAGGGAGACCCAGTACTTC
TRBV25-1	15	TRBJ2-5	few	-	CASSEVKGSGETQYF	TGTGCCAGCAGTGAAGTGAAGGGCAGCGGGGAGACCCAGTACTTC
TRBV9	14	TRBJ1-4	-	-	CASSLGSGGGKLFF	TGTGCCAGCAGCCTAGGATCGGGGGGCGGAAAACTGTTTTTT
TRBV2	13	TRBJ2-7	few	-	CASRTLGGYEQYF	TGTGCCAGCAGGACCCTAGGGGGCTACGAGCAGTACTTC
TRBV29-1	14	TRBJ2-3	-	-	CSGTSVVGGDTQYF	TGCAGCGGTACTAGCGTCGTAGGGGGAGATACGCAGTATTTT
TRBV2	14	TRBJ1-1	-	TRBD1	CASSIQGENTEAFF	TGTGCCAGCAGTATACAGGGGGAGAACACTGAAGCTTTCTTT
TRBV29-1	11	TRBJ1-1	few	-	CSVQVNTEAFF	TGCAGCGTGCAGGTGAACACTGAAGCTTTCTTT
TRBV5-6	13	TRBJ2-7	-	-	CASSLGTNYEQYF	TGTGCCAGCAGCTTGGGGACTAACTACGAGCAGTACTTC
TRBV6-1	13	TRBJ2-1	-	-	CASSSIRDNEQFF	TGTGCCAGCAGTTCGATCAGGGACAATGAGCAGTTCTTC
TRBV29-1	16	TRBJ2-1	once	TRBD2	CSVEGYPGGGYNEQFF	TGCAGCGTTGAAGGTTATCCGGGAGGTGGATACAATGAGCAGTTCTTC
TRBV6-5	11	TRBJ1-1	-	-	CASGQGPEAFF	TGTGCCAGCGGGCAGGGGCCTGAAGCTTTCTTT